One sample yielded the 10 T cell receptor beta chains listed below, sequenced in a study of tissue T cells after allogeneic stem cell transplantation. Profiling relied on immunoSEQ multiplex PCR, and the TCRdb table lists in-frame clones only, not all of them. This table holds about 22,000 clones, 72% found once. Sequencing was carried out using spleen. Receptors originate from a female BALB/c mouse in good health. As its MHC haplotype, the strain has H2-d.

With respect to this clone: Mouse gene names and germline throughout. The sequenced fragment ends 1 residue before the CDR3 boundary, so the rest is inferred from the germline J gene. The chain has TRBV13-3 and TRBJ2-5, with D maybe TRBD2 (7 bases). Per the germline V gene, CDR1 is NNHDY and CDR2 is SYVADS. The CDR3 runs 15 residues. The ends were cut back, 1 base at V and 0 bases at J, with 9 bases in the middle. The sequenced part of the CDR3 DNA is TGTGCCAGCAGTGATCGGGGGGCTAACCAAGACACCCAGTAC. Protein product: CASSDRGANQDTQY. The full CDR3 protein is CASSDRGANQDTQYF. Looking up the rest from reference TRBV13-3 and TRBJ2-5 gives the full variable domain: EAAVTQSPRSKVAVTGGKVTLSCHQTNNHDYMYWYRQDTGHGLRLIHYSYVADSTEKGDIPDGYKASRPSQENFSLILELASLSQTAVYFCASSDRGANQDTQYFGPGTRLLVL.

A word on this clone: The listed genes are named as in mouse. The CDR3 end is not reached by the read, which stops 1 residue before it; the germline J gene fills it in. The V gene is TRBV2, the J gene TRBJ2-7, with D hard to call. This CDR3 contains 11 residues. CDR1 is LGHNA, CDR2 YSYQKL, per germline. Trimming stripped 2 bases from V and 5 bases from J, with 4 bases between. CDR3 bases read: TGTGCCAGCAGCCAACGGGATGAACAGTAC. It yields the protein CASSQRDEQY. The full-length CDR3 reads as CASSQRDEQYF.

As to this clone: Gene names are mouse gene names. The CDR3 extends 1 residue past the end of the read, so its final part is completed from the germline J gene. The chain recombines TRBV19 with TRBJ1-6; 10 nucleotides match TRBD1. TRBJ1-6 is designated an ORF whose function remains uncertain. Trimming removed 4 bases from V and 4 bases from J; junction bases left unmatched: 2. The germline CDR1 and CDR2 sequences are FNHDT and SITEND (reference sequence). This CDR3 contains 15 residues. The part of the CDR3 DNA that was read is TGTGCCAGCAGTCGGGGACAGGGGTATAATTCGCCCCTCTAC. Translating gives CASSRGQGYNSPLY. The entire CDR3 is CASSRGQGYNSPLYF.

As concerns this clone: Genes here carry mouse names. The CDR3 end lies 1 residue beyond the end of the read and is filled in from the germline J gene. J is TRBJ1-1 and V is TRBV19; D is undetermined. The V and J ends lost 1 base and 4 bases respectively, with 11 bases between them. This CDR3 has 14 residues. CDR1 FNHDT and CDR2 SITEND come from the germline V gene (reference sequence). This CDR3 is CASSIPHIGTEVFF. Partial CDR3 DNA: TGTGCCAGCAGTATACCCCATATCGGCACAGAAGTCTTC.

A note on this clone: Gene and germline names: mouse. The read stops 1 residue short of the end of the CDR3; the missing end is completed from the germline J gene. The J gene is TRBJ1-2, the V gene TRBV3, with 9 bases identical to TRBD1. V gave up 1 base and J gave up 2 bases; unmatched junction bases: 5. Germline V gene sequence: CDR1 SNHLY, CDR2 FYNGKV (reference sequence). There are 16 residues in the CDR3. CDR3 DNA (partial): TGTGCCAGCAGCTTAGAGGACAGGGGCTCCAACTCCGACTACACC. Encoded protein: CASSLEDRGSNSDYT. The full CDR3 protein reads CASSLEDRGSNSDYTF.

Comment on this clone: Gene names are mouse gene names. The read falls 1 residue short of the CDR3 end, and the missing part is taken from the germline J gene. The chain is built from TRBV20 and TRBJ2-1; D might be TRBD1 (6 bases). V lost 6 bases and J 1 base, leaving 13 bases between the germline ends. CDR3 length equals 14 residues. Germline values: CDR1 GFQATS, CDR2 STVNSAI. CDR3 DNA (partial): TGTGGTGCCACCGGGACAAAAAACTATGCTGAGCAGTTC. Translation: CGATGTKNYAEQF. The entire CDR3 is CGATGTKNYAEQFF.

Points on this clone: Mouse gene names and germline throughout. The CDR3 goes on 1 residue after the read ends, and that part is filled in from the germline J gene. V usage is TRBV13-1 and J usage is TRBJ1-2; 11 bases map to TRBD1. The V segment lost 5 bases and the J segment 4 bases; nucleotides outside the gene matches: 4. CDR1 and CDR2 (germline): NSHNY, SYGAGN. The CDR3 spans 14 residues. CDR3 DNA, as far as it was read: TGTGCCAGCAGCTGGGACAGGGGGATCTCCGACTACACC. As protein: CASSWDRGISDYT. The CDR3, in full, reads CASSWDRGISDYTF.

Points on this clone: The gene names given are mouse names. The part of the CDR3 DNA that was read is TGTGCCAGCGGTGATGCGGGGTGGAACACAGAAGTCTTC. Translating it yields CASGDAGWNTEVF. The full CDR3 reads CASGDAGWNTEVFF. The chain combines TRBV13-2 with TRBJ1-1; D ambiguous. The CDR3 is cut off 1 residue early in the read; its end comes from the germline J gene. Trimming stripped 0 bases from V and 1 base from J, with 7 bases between. This CDR3 contains 14 residues. The germline V gene encodes CDR1 NNHNN and CDR2 SYGAGS (reference sequence).

In this sample, this clone turned up a few times. Gene names are mouse gene names. The read is 1 residue too short to cover the CDR3 end, so that end is filled in from the germline J gene. The V and J genes are TRBV2 and TRBJ1-4; D might be TRBD1 (5 bases). The length of the CDR3 is 14 residues. Germline lookup yields CDR1 LGHNA and CDR2 YSYQKL. The V end lost 5 bases, the J end lost 0 bases, and 7 bases lay between the germline ends. CDR3 DNA (partial): TGTGCCAGCAGCTGGACAATTTCCAACGAAAGATTATTT. Translation gives CASSWTISNERLF. The whole CDR3 sequence is CASSWTISNERLFF.

As concerns this clone: Germline and genes: mouse. Here the CDR3 reads CASSQDPANTGQLYF. The CDR3 bases that were read are TGTGCCAGCAGCCAAGATCCAGCAAACACCGGGCAGCTCTAC. This chain joins TRBV5 and TRBJ2-2; D not resolved. The read gets to within 1 residue of the CDR3 end, and the germline J gene fills in the rest. Germline CDR1 reads LGHNA; CDR2 reads YNLKQL (reference sequence). V lost 0 bases and J lost 0, with 5 bases in between. The length of the CDR3 is 15 residues.